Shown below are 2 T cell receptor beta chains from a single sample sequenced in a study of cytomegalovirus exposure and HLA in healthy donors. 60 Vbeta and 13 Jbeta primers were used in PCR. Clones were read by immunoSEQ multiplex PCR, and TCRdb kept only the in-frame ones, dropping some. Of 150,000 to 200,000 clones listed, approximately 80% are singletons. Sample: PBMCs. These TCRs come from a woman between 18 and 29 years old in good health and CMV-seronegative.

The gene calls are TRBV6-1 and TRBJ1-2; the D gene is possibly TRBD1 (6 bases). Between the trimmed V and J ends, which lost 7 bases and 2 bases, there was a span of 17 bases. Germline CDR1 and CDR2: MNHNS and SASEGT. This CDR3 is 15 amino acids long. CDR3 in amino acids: CASKDGGRRNYGYTF. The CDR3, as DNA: TGTGCCAGCAAAGATGGGGGCAGGAGGAACTATGGCTACACCTTC.

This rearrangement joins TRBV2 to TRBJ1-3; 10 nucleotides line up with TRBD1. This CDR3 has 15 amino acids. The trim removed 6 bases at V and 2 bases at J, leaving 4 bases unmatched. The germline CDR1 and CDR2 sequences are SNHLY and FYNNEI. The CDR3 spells CASSRDRGTGNTIYF. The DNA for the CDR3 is TGTGCCAGCAGCCGGGACAGGGGAACTGGAAACACCATATATTTT. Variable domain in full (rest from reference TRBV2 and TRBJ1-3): EPEVTQTPSHQVTQMGQEVILRCVPISNHLYFYWYRQILGQKVEFLVSFYNNEISEKSEIFDDQFSVERPDGSNFTLKIRSTKLEDSAMYFCASSRDRGTGNTIYFGEGSWLTVV.